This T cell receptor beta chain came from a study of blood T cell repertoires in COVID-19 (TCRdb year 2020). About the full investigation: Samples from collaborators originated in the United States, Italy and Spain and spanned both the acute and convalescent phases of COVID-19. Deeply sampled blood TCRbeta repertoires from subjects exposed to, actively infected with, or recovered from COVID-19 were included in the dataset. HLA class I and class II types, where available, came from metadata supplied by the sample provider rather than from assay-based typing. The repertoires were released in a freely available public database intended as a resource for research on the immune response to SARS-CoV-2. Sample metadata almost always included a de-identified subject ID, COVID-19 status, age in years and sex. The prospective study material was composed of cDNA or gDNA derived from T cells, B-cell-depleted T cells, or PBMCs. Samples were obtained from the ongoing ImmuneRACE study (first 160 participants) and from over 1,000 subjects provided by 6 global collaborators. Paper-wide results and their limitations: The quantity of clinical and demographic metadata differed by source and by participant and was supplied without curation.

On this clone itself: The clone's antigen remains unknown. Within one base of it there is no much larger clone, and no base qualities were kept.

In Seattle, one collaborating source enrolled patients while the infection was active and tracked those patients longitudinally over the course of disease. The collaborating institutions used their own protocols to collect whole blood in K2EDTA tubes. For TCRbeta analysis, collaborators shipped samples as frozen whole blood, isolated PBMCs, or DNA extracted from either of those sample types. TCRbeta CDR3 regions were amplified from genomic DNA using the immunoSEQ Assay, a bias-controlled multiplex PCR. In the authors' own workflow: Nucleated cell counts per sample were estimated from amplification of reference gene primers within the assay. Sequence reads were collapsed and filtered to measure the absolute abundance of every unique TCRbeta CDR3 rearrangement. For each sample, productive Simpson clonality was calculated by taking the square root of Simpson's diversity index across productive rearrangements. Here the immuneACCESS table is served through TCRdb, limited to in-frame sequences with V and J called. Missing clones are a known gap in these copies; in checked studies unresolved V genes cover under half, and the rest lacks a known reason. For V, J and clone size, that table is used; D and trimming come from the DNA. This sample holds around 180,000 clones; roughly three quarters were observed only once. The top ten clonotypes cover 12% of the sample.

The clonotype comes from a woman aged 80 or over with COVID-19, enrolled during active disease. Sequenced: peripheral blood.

In nucleotides, the sequence is TGTGCCAGCAGCGTGAACCGGGACAGGTCCTCTCCTGGGGCCAACGTCCTGACTTTC. Translated, it gives CASSVNRDRSSPGANVLTF. The chain was built from TRBV9 and TRBJ2-6, and TRBD1 aligns with 8 junction nucleotides. V is cut back by 2 bases and J by 2 bases, with 12 bases in the junction unmatched. The CDR3, from cysteine to phenylalanine, totals 19 residues. CDR3 DNA only is kept here, 57 bases in frame from base 1. CDR1 and CDR2 were assigned from the germline V gene as SGDLS and YYNGEE.